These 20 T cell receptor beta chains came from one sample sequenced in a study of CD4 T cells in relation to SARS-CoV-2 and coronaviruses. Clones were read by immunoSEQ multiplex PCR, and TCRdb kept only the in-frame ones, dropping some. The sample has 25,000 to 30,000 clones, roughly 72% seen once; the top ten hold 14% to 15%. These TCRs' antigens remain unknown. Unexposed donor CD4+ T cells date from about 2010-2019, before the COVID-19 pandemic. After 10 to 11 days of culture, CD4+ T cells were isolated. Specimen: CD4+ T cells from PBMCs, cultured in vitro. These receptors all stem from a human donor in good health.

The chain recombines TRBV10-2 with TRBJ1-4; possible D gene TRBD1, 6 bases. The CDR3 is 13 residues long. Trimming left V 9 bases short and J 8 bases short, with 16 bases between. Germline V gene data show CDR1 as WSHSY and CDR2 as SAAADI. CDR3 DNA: TGCGCCAGTTCGGGGGAAAGGGGGGAAAAACTGTTTTTT. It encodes CASSGERGEKLFF.

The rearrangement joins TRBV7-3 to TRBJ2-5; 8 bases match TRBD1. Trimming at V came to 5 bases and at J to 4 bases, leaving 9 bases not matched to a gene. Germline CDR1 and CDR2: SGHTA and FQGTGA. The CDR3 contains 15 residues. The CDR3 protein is CASSHGQGLGETQYF. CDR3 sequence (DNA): TGTGCCAGCAGCCACGGACAGGGCCTAGGAGAGACCCAGTACTTC.

The DNA for the CDR3 is TGCGCCAGCAGCCAAGATAGCCAGAGCGAAAAACTGTTTTTT. As protein: CASSQDSQSEKLFF. J is TRBJ1-4 and V is TRBV4-3; the D is unclear. The CDR3 length is 14 residues. The germline V and J ends were trimmed by 0 bases and 8 bases, with 10 bases remaining between them. Germline CDR1 reads LGHNA; CDR2 reads YSLEER.

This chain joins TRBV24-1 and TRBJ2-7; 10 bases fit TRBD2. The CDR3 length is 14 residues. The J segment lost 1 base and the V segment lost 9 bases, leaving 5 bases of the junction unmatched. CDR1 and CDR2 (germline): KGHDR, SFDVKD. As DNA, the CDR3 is TGTGCCACCGAAAGAGCGGGAGGGTCCTACGAGCAGTACTTC. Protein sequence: CATERAGGSYEQYF.

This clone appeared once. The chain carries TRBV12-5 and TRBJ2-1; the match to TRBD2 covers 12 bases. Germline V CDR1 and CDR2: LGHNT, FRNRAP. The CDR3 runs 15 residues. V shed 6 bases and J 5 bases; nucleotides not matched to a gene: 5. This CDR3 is CASGTGLAGNNEQFF. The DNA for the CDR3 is TGTGCTAGTGGAACCGGACTAGCGGGGAACAATGAGCAGTTCTTC.

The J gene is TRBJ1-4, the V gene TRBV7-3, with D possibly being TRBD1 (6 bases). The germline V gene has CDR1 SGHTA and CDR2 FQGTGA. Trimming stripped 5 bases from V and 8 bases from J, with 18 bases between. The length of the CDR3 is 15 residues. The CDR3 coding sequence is TGTGCCAGCAGCCCGGGGGGGGCCCGTCTAGAAAAACTGTTTTTT. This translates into CASSPGGARLEKLFF.

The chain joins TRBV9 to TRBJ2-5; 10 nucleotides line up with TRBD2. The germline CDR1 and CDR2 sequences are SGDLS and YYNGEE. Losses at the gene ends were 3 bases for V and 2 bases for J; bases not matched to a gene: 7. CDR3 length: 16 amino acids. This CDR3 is CASSASISGGQETQYF. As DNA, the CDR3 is TGTGCCAGCAGCGCGTCAATTAGCGGGGGGCAAGAGACCCAGTACTTC. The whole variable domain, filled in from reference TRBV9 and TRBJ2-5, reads DSGVTQTPKHLITATGQRVTLRCSPRSGDLSVYWYQQSLDQGLQFLIQYYNGEERAKGNILERFSAQQFPDLHSELNLSSLELGDSALYFCASSASISGGQETQYFGPGTRLLVL.

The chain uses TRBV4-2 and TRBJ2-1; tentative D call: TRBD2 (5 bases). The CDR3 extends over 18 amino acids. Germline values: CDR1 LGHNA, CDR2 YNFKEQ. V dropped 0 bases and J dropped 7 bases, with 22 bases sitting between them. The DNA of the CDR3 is TGTGCCAGCAGCCAAGATCAGATTTTAGTAGCGCCCCGGAATGAGCAGTTCTTC. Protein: CASSQDQILVAPRNEQFF.

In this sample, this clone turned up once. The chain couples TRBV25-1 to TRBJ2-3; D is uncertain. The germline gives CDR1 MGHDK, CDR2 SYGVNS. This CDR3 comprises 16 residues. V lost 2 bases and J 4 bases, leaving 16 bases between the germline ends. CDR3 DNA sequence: TGTGCCAGCAGTGAAGGGTCCCTAGTACTTTCAGATACGCAGTATTTT. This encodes CASSEGSLVLSDTQYF.

The CDR3 sequence: CSVELGGKETQYF. In nucleotides, the CDR3 is TGCAGCGTTGAATTGGGGGGGAAGGAGACCCAGTACTTC. The chain has TRBV29-1 and TRBJ2-5, with 7 bases identical to TRBD2. The CDR3 extends over 13 amino acids. The trim removed 2 bases at V and 5 bases at J, leaving 5 bases unmatched. Per germline, CDR1 SQVTM and CDR2 ANQGSEA. The full variable domain, completed using reference TRBV29-1 and TRBJ2-5, is SAVISQKPSRDICQRGTSLTIQCQVDSQVTMMFWYRQQPGQSLTLIATANQGSEATYESGFVIDKFPISRPNLTFSTLTVSNMSPEDSSIYLCSVELGGKETQYFGPGTRLLVL.

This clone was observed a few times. The CDR3 sequence: CASSERSYGYTF. CDR3 sequence (DNA): TGTGCCAGCAGTGAAAGATCCTATGGCTACACCTTC. The genes are TRBV2 and TRBJ1-2, with no clear D. CDR3 size: 12 residues. CDR1 is SNHLY, CDR2 FYNNEI, per germline. V lost 2 bases and J 4 bases, leaving 5 bases between the germline ends. Drawing the rest from reference TRBV2 and TRBJ1-2, the complete variable domain is EPEVTQTPSHQVTQMGQEVILRCVPISNHLYFYWYRQILGQKVEFLVSFYNNEISEKSEIFDDQFSVERPDGSNFTLKIRSTKLEDSAMYFCASSERSYGYTFGSGTRLTVV.

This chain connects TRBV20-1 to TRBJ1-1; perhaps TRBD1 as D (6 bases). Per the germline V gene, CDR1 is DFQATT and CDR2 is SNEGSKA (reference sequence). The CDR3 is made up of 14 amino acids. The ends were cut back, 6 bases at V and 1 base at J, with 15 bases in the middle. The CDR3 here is CSASGLGQNTEAFF. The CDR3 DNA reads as TGCAGTGCAAGTGGGCTGGGACAGAACACTGAAGCTTTCTTT.

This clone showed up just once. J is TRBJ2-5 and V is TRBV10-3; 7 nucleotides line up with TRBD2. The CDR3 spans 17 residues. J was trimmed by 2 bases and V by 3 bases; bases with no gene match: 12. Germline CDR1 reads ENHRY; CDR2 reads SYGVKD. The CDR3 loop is CAISDQKGRAGQETQYF. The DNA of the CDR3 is TGTGCCATCAGTGATCAAAAAGGACGAGCGGGACAAGAGACCCAGTACTTC.

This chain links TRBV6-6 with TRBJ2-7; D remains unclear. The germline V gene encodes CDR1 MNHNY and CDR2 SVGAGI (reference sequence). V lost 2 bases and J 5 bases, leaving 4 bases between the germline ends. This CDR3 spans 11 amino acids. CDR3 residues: CASSYADEQYF. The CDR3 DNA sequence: TGTGCCAGCAGTTACGCCGACGAGCAGTACTTC.

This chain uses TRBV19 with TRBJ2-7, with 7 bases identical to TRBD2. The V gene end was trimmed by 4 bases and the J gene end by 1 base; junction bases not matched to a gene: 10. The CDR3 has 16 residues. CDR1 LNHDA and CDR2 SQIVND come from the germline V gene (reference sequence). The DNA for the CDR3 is TGTGCCAGTAGTAGGGAAGGCGGGAGAGGTTCCTACGAGCAGTACTTC. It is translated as CASSREGGRGSYEQYF. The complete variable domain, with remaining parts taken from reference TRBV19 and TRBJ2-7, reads DGGITQSPKYLFRKEGQNVTLSCEQNLNHDAMYWYRQDPGQGLRLIYYSQIVNDFQKGDIAEGYSVSREKKESFPLTVTSAQKNPTAFYLCASSREGGRGSYEQYFGPGTRLTVT.

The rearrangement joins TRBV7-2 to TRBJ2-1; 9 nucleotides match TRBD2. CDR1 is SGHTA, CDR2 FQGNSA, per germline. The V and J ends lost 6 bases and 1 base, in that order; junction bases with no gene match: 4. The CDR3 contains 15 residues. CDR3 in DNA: TGTGCCAGCAGTTCTCTAGCGGGATCCTACAATGAGCAGTTCTTC. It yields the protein CASSSLAGSYNEQFF.

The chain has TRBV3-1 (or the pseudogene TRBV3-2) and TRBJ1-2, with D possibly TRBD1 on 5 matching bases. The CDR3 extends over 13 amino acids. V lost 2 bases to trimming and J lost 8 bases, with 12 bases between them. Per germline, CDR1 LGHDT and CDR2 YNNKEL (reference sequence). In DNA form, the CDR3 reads TGTGCCAGCAGCCAACCCCAGGGCATCGGCTACACCTTC. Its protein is CASSQPQGIGYTF.

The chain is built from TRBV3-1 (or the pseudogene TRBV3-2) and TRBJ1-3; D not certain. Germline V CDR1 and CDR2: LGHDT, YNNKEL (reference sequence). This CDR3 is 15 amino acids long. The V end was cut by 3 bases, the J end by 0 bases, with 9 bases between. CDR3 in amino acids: CASSQNTDSGNTIYF. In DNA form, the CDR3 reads TGTGCCAGCAGCCAGAATACAGACTCTGGAAACACCATATATTTT.

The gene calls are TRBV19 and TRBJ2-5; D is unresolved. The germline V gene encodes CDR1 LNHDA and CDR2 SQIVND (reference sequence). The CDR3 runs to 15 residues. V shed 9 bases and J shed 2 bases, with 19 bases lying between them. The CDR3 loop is CASRGQHMSQETQYF. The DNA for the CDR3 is TGTGCCAGCCGTGGGCAGCACATGTCGCAAGAGACCCAGTACTTC. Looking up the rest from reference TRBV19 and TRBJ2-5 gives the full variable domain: DGGITQSPKYLFRKEGQNVTLSCEQNLNHDAMYWYRQDPGQGLRLIYYSQIVNDFQKGDIAEGYSVSREKKESFPLTVTSAQKNPTAFYLCASRGQHMSQETQYFGPGTRLLVL.

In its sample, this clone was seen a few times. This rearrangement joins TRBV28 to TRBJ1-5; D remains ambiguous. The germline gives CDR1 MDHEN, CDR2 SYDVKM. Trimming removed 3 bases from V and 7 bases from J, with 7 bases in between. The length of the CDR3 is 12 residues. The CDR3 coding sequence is TGTGCCAGCAGTTTTAAGGGCCAGCCCCAGCATTTT. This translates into CASSFKGQPQHF.